A single T cell receptor (beta chain) is shown here with its context. Trimming removed 2 bases from V and 8 bases from J, with 25 bases in between. This CDR3 region has 18 residues. CDR1 is SGHRS, CDR2 YFSETQ, per germline. These data come from a study of blood T cell repertoires in COVID-19. Study background: Samples taken during acute and convalescent COVID-19 were collected in the United States, Italy and Spain. Sample material is recorded as cDNA or gDNA derived from T cells, B-cell-depleted T cells, or PBMCs.

Original processing notes: Estimates of nucleated cell counts were drawn from the amplification of reference gene primers. Sequenced by immunoSEQ multiplex PCR; TCRdb stores in-frame clones only, minus some. The DNA was the basis for D and trimming; V, J and clone size are from that table. The profile covers roughly 70,000 clones, with around 79% appearing a single time and approximately 20% taken by the ten largest. The chain employs TRBV5-1 and TRBJ1-4, with D tentatively TRBD1 (5 bases). The origin of this receptor is a man aged 60-69 years with acute or convalescent COVID-19. Sequenced: peripheral blood. The CDR3 nucleotides read TGCGCCAGCAGCTTCGAACCCACAGGCGCCGGAGTCGGAGAAAAACTGTTTTTT. Translating it yields CASSFEPTGAGVGEKLFF.